The T cell receptor (beta chain) under discussion was sequenced for a study of blood T cell repertoires in COVID-19. Looking at the study overall: The origin of the acute and convalescent COVID-19 samples was the United States, Italy and Spain.

Per the original methods: Researchers report that nucleated cell counts were estimated from reference gene primer amplification. Clones were read by immunoSEQ multiplex PCR, and TCRdb kept only the in-frame ones, dropping some. That table gives V, J and clone size, and the DNA gave D and trimming. The table includes 100,000 to 150,000 clones, about 82% detected once. The CDR3 spans 19 residues. This clonotype was sampled from a human donor in a cohort sampled during active COVID-19. The sample was peripheral blood. The V call is TRBV21-1, the J call TRBJ1-5; the table's TRBD1 call for D was not verified on the DNA. TRBV21-1 is recorded as a pseudogene. The CDR3 DNA follows: TGTGCCAGCAAACATGCTGTTCGGACAGGGAATAGTGGCAATCAGCCCCAGCATTTT. Residues: CASKHAVRTGNSGNQPQHF.